These 20 T cell receptor beta chains originate from one sample sequenced in a study of blood T cell repertoires in COVID-19. This table comes from immunoSEQ multiplex PCR, and its TCRdb copy is limited to in-frame clones, with some not included. The sample includes 90,000 to 150,000 clones, over 60% of them seen just once. The sample consisted of peripheral blood. The receptor set was obtained from a human donor in a cohort sampled during active COVID-19.

This chain links TRBV7-8 with TRBJ2-5; 8 nucleotides agree with TRBD2. The V gene's germline CDR1 is SGHVS and CDR2 FQNEAQ. The CDR3 is made up of 15 amino acids. V dropped 3 bases and J dropped 4; count of bases not matched to a gene: 7. DNA for the CDR3: TGTGCCAGCAGCTTGCCGGGGGGGCTCCGAGAGACCCAGTACTTC. Translation gives CASSLPGGLRETQYF.

This clone has only a few counts. The CDR3: CASSLSIGGSPYNEQFF. The CDR3 nucleotides read TGTGCCAGCAGTTTATCGATTGGCGGGAGCCCATACAATGAGCAGTTCTTC. The gene calls are TRBV27 and TRBJ2-1; TRBD2 matches 7 bases. V was clipped by 0 bases and J by 4 bases; unmatched bases: 9. This CDR3 spans 17 amino acids. Germline V gene sequence: CDR1 MNHEY, CDR2 SMNVEV (reference sequence).

The chain joins TRBV6-5 to TRBJ1-1, with 10 bases lining up with TRBD1. Germline V lookup: CDR1 MNHEY, CDR2 SVGAGI. Losses at the gene ends were 6 bases for V and 1 base for J; bases not matched to a gene: 2. This CDR3 contains 14 residues. CDR3 in DNA: TGTGCCAGCAGCTGGGACAGGGGGAACACTGAAGCTTTCTTT. Amino acid sequence: CASSWDRGNTEAFF.

A single count supports this clone. The CDR3 nucleotides are TGTGCCAGCAGTTCCGGACAGGCCCATAATTCACCCCTCCACTTT. Translated: CASSSGQAHNSPLHF. This chain uses TRBV6-5 with TRBJ1-6; 7 nucleotides match TRBD1. V was clipped by 4 bases and J by 5 bases; unmatched bases: 5. The CDR3 consists of 15 residues. Looked up from germline, CDR1 is MNHEY and CDR2 is SVGAGI.

The chain couples TRBV10-3 to TRBJ1-3; TRBD1 matches 9 bases. After removal of 5 bases from V and 0 bases from J, the junction contained 5 bases not matched to a gene. This CDR3 comprises 16 residues. Germline CDR1 ENHRY, CDR2 SYGVKD. The CDR3 bases are TGTGCCATCAGTCCGACGACAGGGGGCTCTGGAAACACCATATATTTT. It codes for CAISPTTGGSGNTIYF.

This clone has just a few counts. This chain joins TRBV5-1 and TRBJ1-6; 7 bases match TRBD1. Unmatched junction bases numbered 2, after V lost 1 base and J lost 10 bases. The CDR3 runs 13 residues. Germline CDR1 SGHRS, CDR2 YFSETQ. CDR3 DNA: TGCGCCAGCAGCTTGACAGGGGAGTCACCCCTCCACTTT. This sequence encodes CASSLTGESPLHF.

The rearrangement links TRBV7-3 to TRBJ2-7, with 9 bases matching TRBD1. This CDR3 is 15 amino acids long. With 4 bases clipped from V and 5 bases from J, the junction kept 9 bases outside the gene matches. Germline values: CDR1 SGHTA, CDR2 FQGTGA. CDR3 protein: CASSSGPGQGDEQYF. In DNA, the CDR3 is TGTGCCAGCAGCTCGGGACCGGGACAGGGAGACGAGCAGTACTTC.

The chain uses TRBV5-1 and TRBJ1-3; possibly TRBD1 for D (6 bases). The CDR3 sequence is 14 residues long. CDR1 and CDR2 (germline): SGHRS, YFSETQ. V was pared by 4 bases and J by 0 bases, with 8 bases between. The CDR3 DNA sequence: TGCGCCAGCAGCGAGACAGGCTCTGGAAACACCATATATTTT. Its translation: CASSETGSGNTIYF.

The rearrangement uses TRBV7-3 and TRBJ1-1; the D is unclear. CDR1 and CDR2 from the germline V gene are SGHTA and FQGTGA. The CDR3 spans 13 residues. V lost 3 bases to trimming and J lost 3 bases, with 8 bases between them. DNA for the CDR3: TGTGCCAGCAGCTTTCGTCGGGACACTGAAGCTTTCTTT. As protein: CASSFRRDTEAFF.

The chain uses TRBV10-3 and TRBJ1-3; 7 bases are shared with TRBD1. This CDR3 contains 15 residues. With V trimmed by 2 bases and J by 0 bases, 1 base remained unmatched. Per germline, CDR1 ENHRY and CDR2 SYGVKD. The CDR3 sequence is CAISEGTDSGNTIYF. CDR3 nucleotide sequence: TGTGCCATCAGTGAGGGGACAGACTCTGGAAACACCATATATTTT.

The CDR3 DNA reads as TGTGCCAGCAGCTTAGACGACGGACAGTATCGGGGCACTGAAGCTTTCTTT. Its protein product is CASSLDDGQYRGTEAFF. The chain joins TRBV7-6 to TRBJ1-1; tentative D call: TRBD1 (6 bases). From germline, CDR1 is SGHVS and CDR2 FNYEAQ. The CDR3 consists of 17 residues. V was pared by 1 base and J by 4 bases, with 19 bases between.

This chain links TRBV5-6 with TRBJ2-7, with TRBD2 as a possible D gene (6 bases). Trimming shortened V by 4 bases and J by 3 bases, and 17 bases separated the two germline ends. There are 15 residues in the CDR3. Germline CDR1 is SGHDT and CDR2 is YYEEEE. The CDR3 here is CASSLLIRGNYEQYF. The CDR3, as DNA: TGTGCCAGCAGCCTGCTTATTCGGGGGAACTACGAGCAGTACTTC. Full variable domain (outside the CDR3, taken from reference TRBV5-6 and TRBJ2-7): DAGVTQSPTHLIKTRGQQVTLRCSPKSGHDTVSWYQQALGQGPQFIFQYYEEEERQRGNFPDRFSGHQFPNYSSELNVNALLLGDSALYLCASSLLIRGNYEQYFGPGTRLTVT.

The J gene is TRBJ1-1, the V gene TRBV18, with unresolved D. Germline assignment: CDR1 KGHSH and CDR2 LQKENI. Trimming pared 6 bases from V and 1 base from J, leaving 6 bases between. This CDR3 is 12 amino acids long. The CDR3 loop is CASSGGNTEAFF. The CDR3 bases are TGTGCCAGCTCCGGAGGGAACACTGAAGCTTTCTTT.

This clone was recorded once. The CDR3 nucleotides are TGTGCCAGCAGCCTGGAGGGCAGTCTAAGCGGCTACACCTTC. Amino acid sequence: CASSLEGSLSGYTF. The chain combines TRBV13 with TRBJ1-2, with unresolved D. The CDR3 loop spans 14 amino acids. V lost 5 bases to trimming and J lost 8 bases, with 18 bases between them. From germline, CDR1 is PRHDT and CDR2 FYEKMQ (reference sequence).

The rearrangement links TRBV4-1 to TRBJ1-5; D call uncertain. Germline values: CDR1 MGHRA, CDR2 YSYEKL. The CDR3 runs to 14 residues. Trimming pared 1 base from V and 7 bases from J, leaving 11 bases between. The CDR3 protein is CASSQVGDGQPQHF. As DNA, the CDR3 is TGCGCCAGCAGCCAAGTCGGAGACGGGCAGCCCCAGCATTTT.

There are a few counts of this clone. The chain combines TRBV29-1 with TRBJ2-4; tentatively, D is TRBD2 (6 bases). CDR3 size: 15 residues. V was trimmed by 1 base and J by 9 bases, leaving 19 bases between them. CDR1 is SQVTM, CDR2 ANQGSEA, per germline. CDR3 region: CSVEGGPGEDGIQYF. The CDR3 DNA reads TGCAGCGTTGAAGGTGGGCCCGGGGAGGACGGCATTCAGTACTTC.

This chain uses TRBV29-1 with TRBJ1-2, with D tentatively TRBD1 (5 bases). The CDR3 spans 15 residues. Trimming removed 6 bases at V and 4 bases at J, with 21 bases between. The V gene's germline CDR1 is SQVTM and CDR2 ANQGSEA. The CDR3, as DNA: TGCAGCGTCAACGGGGGGGTCCCGGGCCCCTATGGCTACACCTTC. Protein sequence: CSVNGGVPGPYGYTF. The whole variable domain, remainder taken from reference TRBV29-1 and TRBJ1-2, is SAVISQKPSRDICQRGTSLTIQCQVDSQVTMMFWYRQQPGQSLTLIATANQGSEATYESGFVIDKFPISRPNLTFSTLTVSNMSPEDSSIYLCSVNGGVPGPYGYTFGSGTRLTVV.

This chain connects TRBV28 to TRBJ2-6; the match to TRBD1 covers 10 bases. CDR3 length: 17 residues. V trimming: 5 bases; J trimming: 0 bases; junction bases outside the gene matches: 4. CDR1 is MDHEN and CDR2 is SYDVKM in the germline V gene. Here the CDR3 reads CASSTGQGGSGANVLTF. The CDR3 DNA reads TGTGCCAGCAGTACAGGACAGGGGGGCTCTGGGGCCAACGTCCTGACTTTC.

Only a few counts were recorded for this clone. The chain has TRBV30 and TRBJ1-1, with unresolved D. This CDR3 comprises 11 residues. The germline V gene encodes CDR1 GTSNPN and CDR2 SVGIG (reference sequence). The V gene lost 2 bases and the J gene lost 11 bases, with 12 bases spanning the gap. The CDR3: CAWSIEGKAFF. The CDR3 nucleotides are TGTGCCTGGAGTATAGAGGGCAAGGCTTTCTTT.

The chain links TRBV2 to TRBJ1-6; 7 bases align to TRBD1. The CDR3 loop spans 16 amino acids. The ends lost 5 bases at V and 6 bases at J; junction bases unmatched: 10. CDR1 and CDR2 from the germline V gene are SNHLY and FYNNEI. This chain's CDR3 is CASSRQGRALNSPLHF. CDR3 DNA sequence: TGTGCCAGCAGTCGACAGGGTCGCGCCCTTAATTCACCCCTCCACTTT.